This T cell receptor beta chain was observed in a study of blood T cell repertoires in COVID-19. Whole-study context: COVID-19 samples from acute and convalescent phases originated in the United States, Italy and Spain.

This clone was seen a few times. The germline V gene encodes CDR1 SGHVS and CDR2 FQNEAQ. Losses at the gene ends were 5 bases for V and 0 bases for J; bases not matched to a gene: 3. This CDR3 comprises 14 residues. Per the original data handling: Reference gene primers were amplified, and this amplification served to estimate nucleated cell counts. Measured with immunoSEQ multiplex PCR; TCRdb has only the in-frame clones, and not every one. V, J and clone size reflect that table, while D and trimming were determined from the DNA. The sample has about 350,000 clones; under 95% are singletons. The receptor was isolated from a woman younger than 35 who had recovered from COVID-19. The chain couples TRBV7-8 to TRBJ1-2, with 7 bases lining up with TRBD1. The sequenced sample was peripheral blood. The CDR3 spells CASSRQGPNYGYTF. The DNA of the CDR3 is TGTGCCAGCAGCCGACAGGGCCCTAACTATGGCTACACCTTC.